These T cell receptor beta chains were read from a single sample in a study of early T cells in non-severe SARS-CoV-2 infection. Each CDR3 protein gets one entry after TCRdb re-called the 5' RACE reads with MiXCR. The table lists around 34,000 distinct CDR3 sequences, 4.5% to 5.5% of them singletons, with roughly 15% in the top ten. The sample comprised whole blood. The receptors shown here come from an adult who was a healthcare worker with PCR-confirmed SARS-CoV-2 infection or an uninfected control (not recorded which). CDR3s include the opening cysteine and the closing phenylalanine or tryptophan. D genes are given only for firm matches. Rows give clone size only sometimes, using once, few, many, or a class for an expanded clone.

v_gene,j_gene,d_gene,abundance,CDR3aa,CDR3nt
TRBV12-3/TRBV12-4,TRBJ1-2,TRBD1,many,CASRPPGQVVSGYTF,TGTGCCAGCAGGCCCCCGGGACAGGTAGTAAGTGGCTACACCTTC
TRBV3-2,TRBJ1-2,NA,many,CASSHQGFNYGYTF,TGTGCCAGCAGCCACCAGGGGTTTAACTATGGCTACACCTTC
TRBV11-1,TRBJ2-1,TRBD1,NA,CASSRGQSNYNEQFF,TGTGCCAGCAGCCGGGGACAGTCTAACTACAATGAGCAGTTCTTC
TRBV20-1,TRBJ2-1,NA,many,CSARDSSSYNEQFF,TGCAGTGCTAGAGATTCGAGCTCCTACAATGAGCAGTTCTTC
TRBV29-1,TRBJ2-1,NA,many,CSVLDNEQFF,TGCAGCGTTTTGGACAATGAGCAGTTCTTC
TRBV27,TRBJ1-6,NA,many,CASRAGVVSNSPLHF,TGTGCCAGCCGTGCAGGGGTTGTGAGTAATTCACCCCTCCACTTT
TRBV20-1,TRBJ2-5,NA,many,CSARDKGPETQYF,TGCAGTGCTAGAGATAAGGGCCCAGAGACCCAGTACTTC
TRBV3-1,TRBJ2-5,NA,NA,CASSPRRGGETQYF,TGTGCCAGCAGCCCCAGAAGAGGTGGCGAGACCCAGTACTTC
TRBV10-1,TRBJ2-3,NA,many,CASRGASSTDTQYF,TGCGCCAGCCGGGGGGCTTCTAGCACAGATACGCAGTATTTT
TRBV19,TRBJ2-5,NA,few,CASSISAQSQETQYF,TGTGCCAGTAGTATCTCAGCCCAGTCCCAAGAGACCCAGTACTTC
TRBV13,TRBJ1-2,NA,many,CASSKGVGYGYTF,TGTGCCAGCAGCAAAGGGGTGGGGTATGGCTACACCTTC
TRBV5-1,TRBJ2-1,TRBD1,many,CASSLVGGQGYNEQFF,TGCGCCAGCAGCTTGGTCGGGGGACAGGGATACAATGAGCAGTTCTTC
TRBV18,TRBJ1-5,NA,many,CASSPSRGDQPQHF,TGTGCCAGCTCACCTTCCAGAGGGGATCAGCCCCAGCATTTT
TRBV5-5,TRBJ1-1,NA,many,CASSLEGTTEAFF,TGTGCCAGCAGCTTGGAGGGAACGACTGAAGCTTTCTTT
TRBV4-1,TRBJ1-4,NA,few,CASSHPFKGTNEKLFF,TGCGCCAGCAGCCACCCCTTCAAGGGTACTAATGAAAAACTGTTTTTT
TRBV12-5,TRBJ1-1,NA,many,CASGPGTVNTEAFF,TGTGCTAGTGGTCCCGGGACGGTGAACACTGAAGCTTTCTTT
TRBV20-1,TRBJ2-1,NA,many,CSARVGGVPLNEQFF,TGCAGTGCTAGAGTGGGCGGGGTCCCCCTCAATGAGCAGTTCTTC
TRBV6-2/TRBV6-3,TRBJ1-5,NA,few,CASSYGGSQPQHF,TGTGCCAGCAGTTACGGGGGCAGCCAGCCCCAGCATTTT
TRBV12-3/TRBV12-4,TRBJ2-7,TRBD1,many,CATRRQGSYEQYF,TGTGCCACAAGACGACAGGGATCCTACGAGCAGTACTTC
TRBV20-1,TRBJ1-1,NA,many,CSARDYQKMNTEAFF,TGCAGTGCTAGAGATTATCAGAAAATGAACACTGAAGCTTTCTTT
TRBV6-1,TRBJ2-1,TRBD2,many,CASSELRGVLNEQFF,TGTGCCAGCAGTGAACTCCGGGGGGTGCTTAATGAGCAGTTCTTC
TRBV3-1,TRBJ1-2,TRBD1,NA,CASSRGQGDGYTF,TGTGCCAGCAGCCGGGGACAGGGAGATGGCTACACCTTC
TRBV4-1,TRBJ2-7,NA,few,CASSQIRDGYEQYF,TGCGCCAGCAGCCAAATCCGGGACGGCTACGAGCAGTACTTC
TRBV10-3,TRBJ1-4,TRBD1,many,CAIARAMGQPEKLFF,TGTGCCATAGCTAGAGCAATGGGACAGCCTGAAAAACTGTTTTTT
TRBV5-1,TRBJ2-3,NA,many,CASLVGGPTDTQYF,TGCGCCAGCCTCGTTGGGGGGCCTACAGATACGCAGTATTTT
TRBV11-2,TRBJ2-2,NA,many,CASSGTGGFTTGELFF,TGTGCCAGCAGCGGTACTGGAGGCTTCACAACCGGGGAGCTGTTTTTT
TRBV4-1,TRBJ1-2,TRBD1,few,CASSQQQGANGYTF,TGCGCCAGCAGCCAACAACAGGGGGCGAATGGCTACACCTTC
TRBV25-1,TRBJ2-3,TRBD2,many,CASSAILAGGVDTQYF,TGTGCCAGCAGCGCGATACTAGCGGGGGGGGTAGATACGCAGTATTTT
TRBV4-2,TRBJ1-6,NA,few,CASSQDLTGYNSPLHF,TGTGCCAGCAGCCAAGATCTCACCGGTTATAATTCACCCCTCCACTTT
TRBV4-1,TRBJ1-5,NA,many,CASSLGRWEASNQPQHF,TGCGCCAGCAGCCTAGGAAGATGGGAAGCGAGCAATCAGCCCCAGCATTTT
TRBV20-1,TRBJ1-6,TRBD1,many,CSARVGQIYNSPLHF,TGCAGTGCTAGAGTGGGACAGATCTATAATTCACCCCTCCACTTT
TRBV20-1,TRBJ1-1,TRBD1,many,CSAKRGTVNTEAFF,TGCAGTGCTAAAAGGGGGACAGTGAACACTGAAGCTTTCTTT
TRBV10-2,TRBJ2-1,NA,many,CASSGRGAYNEQFF,TGCGCCAGCAGTGGGAGAGGGGCTTACAATGAGCAGTTCTTC
TRBV20-1,TRBJ1-4,TRBD1,many,CSANPGTAINEKLFF,TGCAGTGCGAATCCCGGGACAGCAATTAATGAAAAACTGTTTTTT
TRBV2,TRBJ2-1,NA,many,CASHVLRANEQFF,TGTGCCAGCCATGTACTAAGGGCGAATGAGCAGTTCTTC
TRBV27,TRBJ2-7,NA,few,CASSPAGQAYEQYF,TGTGCCAGCAGCCCGGCGGGACAAGCCTACGAGCAGTACTTC
TRBV7-2,TRBJ1-1,TRBD1,many,CASSNRGITEAFF,TGTGCCAGCAGCAACAGGGGGATCACTGAAGCTTTCTTT
TRBV18,TRBJ2-1,TRBD1,few,CASSLGQVSRYNEQFF,TGTGCCAGCTCGCTTGGACAGGTCTCTAGGTACAATGAGCAGTTCTTC
TRBV4-1,TRBJ2-7,TRBD1,many,CASSPTNSRQGHEQYF,TGCGCCAGCAGCCCAACGAACTCTAGACAGGGTCACGAGCAGTACTTC
TRBV7-9,TRBJ1-1,NA,NA,CASSFTGRTEAFF,TGTGCCAGCAGCTTTACAGGGCGCACTGAAGCTTTCTTT
TRBV15,TRBJ2-5,TRBD2,few,CATSPGTSGGGETQYF,TGTGCCACCAGCCCCGGGACTAGCGGGGGGGGAGAGACCCAGTACTTC
TRBV4-1,TRBJ1-5,TRBD1,NA,CASSRRTGTQGNQPQHF,TGCGCCAGCAGCCGTCGGACAGGAACTCAGGGAAATCAGCCCCAGCATTTT
TRBV12-3/TRBV12-4,TRBJ2-7,TRBD2,many,CASSWGLAGTYEQYF,TGTGCCAGCAGTTGGGGCCTAGCGGGTACCTACGAGCAGTACTTC